These 20 T cell receptor beta chains share one sample of origin, sequenced in a study of shared clonotypes between healthy human individuals. Data came from immunoSEQ multiplex PCR; TCRdb stores just in-frame clones and leaves some out. The sample has about a million clones; roughly 75% are singletons. The sample was memory CD4+ T cells sorted from blood. Subset of the sample: CD45RA-negative fraction. The receptors originated from a young man in good health.

Only one count was recorded for this clone. The V gene is TRBV5-6, the J gene TRBJ2-1; no clear D gene. CDR3 length: 14 amino acids. Germline CDR1 and CDR2: SGHDT and YYEEEE. V gave up 0 bases and J gave up 2 bases, with 6 bases separating them. The CDR3 DNA reads TGTGCCAGCAGCTTGGTAAGCCCCTACAATGAGCAGTTCTTC. Translation gives CASSLVSPYNEQFF.

Regarding this clone: At one boundary the junction diverges from the germline segment, which might be a read error. The rearrangement links TRBV7-7 to TRBJ2-5; TRBD2 matches at 9 bases. CDR1 SSHAT and CDR2 FNYEAQ come from the germline V gene (reference sequence). The CDR3 length is 15 residues. CDR3 coding DNA: TGTGCTAGCAGCTTGGCGGGGGGGTTCCAAGAGACCCAGTACTTC. Protein: CASSLAGGFQETQYF.

V usage is TRBV5-1 and J usage is TRBJ2-2; 7 bases agree with TRBD1. From germline, CDR1 is SGHRS and CDR2 YFSETQ. This CDR3 contains 15 residues. With 6 bases clipped from V and 1 base from J, the junction kept 6 bases outside the gene matches. CDR3 DNA sequence: TGCGCCAGCAAATTACGACAGGGGAACACCGGGGAGCTGTTTTTT. Its protein product is CASKLRQGNTGELFF. The variable domain in full, with the rest retrieved from reference TRBV5-1 and TRBJ2-2, is KAGVTQTPRYLIKTRGQQVTLSCSPISGHRSVSWYQQTPGQGLQFLFEYFSETQRNKGNFPGRFSGRQFSNSRSEMNVSTLELGDSALYLCASKLRQGNTGELFFGEGSRLTVL.

This chain joins TRBV4-1 and TRBJ1-2; 7 nucleotides align to TRBD1. V lost 4 bases, J lost 5 bases, and 10 bases stayed unmatched. The CDR3 covers 15 residues. CDR1 is MGHRA and CDR2 is YSYEKL in the germline V gene. The CDR3 sequence: CASSRDSDTLYGYTF. The CDR3 DNA reads TGCGCCAGCAGCCGGGACAGTGATACTCTTTATGGCTACACCTTC.

The chain is built from TRBV30 and TRBJ2-3, with no clear D. The V end was cut by 0 bases, the J end by 6 bases, with 16 bases between. The CDR3 runs to 15 residues. From germline, CDR1 is GTSNPN and CDR2 SVGIG (reference sequence). CDR3 residues: CAWSVGGRTSDTQYF. In DNA form, the CDR3 reads TGTGCCTGGAGTGTCGGCGGAAGAACCTCCGATACGCAGTATTTT.

The rearrangement uses TRBV7-9 and TRBJ1-3; D gene ambiguous. CDR1 and CDR2 (germline): SEHNR, FQNEAQ (reference sequence). Trimming pared 0 bases from V and 1 base from J, leaving 13 bases between. The CDR3 has 17 amino acids. CDR3 loop: CASSLAGSSDSGNTIYF. CDR3 bases: TGTGCCAGCAGCTTAGCGGGGTCAAGCGATTCTGGAAACACCATATATTTT.

This clone turned up a few times. The genes are TRBV6-5 and TRBJ1-6, with a weak D call TRBD1 (5 bases). Per the germline V gene, CDR1 is MNHEY and CDR2 is SVGAGI. This CDR3 contains 14 residues. V gave up 10 bases and J gave up 10 bases, with 20 bases separating them. The CDR3 is CATAPESRGSPLHF. CDR3 bases: TGTGCCACCGCTCCGGAGTCCCGGGGGTCACCCCTCCACTTT.

Remarks on this clone: The sample contains more than one DNA sequence encoding this CDR3. This sequence joins TRBV19 and TRBJ2-5; the match to TRBD1 covers 7 bases. The CDR3 is 15 residues long. Germline values: CDR1 LNHDA, CDR2 SQIVND (reference sequence). J gave up 0 bases and V 5 bases, and 6 bases lay outside the gene matches. CDR3 in DNA: TGTGCCAGTAGTCCCCTGACAGGGAACCAAGAGACCCAGTACTTC. Translated: CASSPLTGNQETQYF.

The gene calls are TRBV18 and TRBJ1-1, with D possibly matching TRBD1 (5 bases). The V gene's germline CDR1 is KGHSH and CDR2 LQKENI. The CDR3 runs to 14 residues. V was shortened by 5 bases and J by 6 bases, with 16 bases between the two germline ends. The CDR3 DNA sequence: TGTGCCAGCTCATCAGATCAGGGTCGGGCTGAAGCTTTCTTT. Encoded protein: CASSSDQGRAEAFF.

This chain connects TRBV7-8 to TRBJ2-5; D is unresolved. Germline CDR1 reads SGHVS; CDR2 reads FQNEAQ. V lost 6 bases and J lost 5, with 10 bases in between. The CDR3 is 12 residues long. The DNA for the CDR3 is TGTGCCAGCAGGCTCGTCGGGGAGACCCAGTACTTC. Translating it yields CASRLVGETQYF.

The rearrangement links TRBV5-1 to TRBJ1-1; 11 bases map to TRBD1. Germline trimming cut 2 bases from V and 6 bases from J; bases unmatched to any gene: 6. CDR3 length: 15 amino acids. The V gene's germline CDR1 is SGHRS and CDR2 YFSETQ. The CDR3 sequence is CASSFRTGGTAEAFF. CDR3 DNA sequence: TGCGCCAGCAGCTTCCGGACAGGGGGCACCGCTGAAGCTTTCTTT.

The V and J genes are TRBV7-2 and TRBJ2-1; the match to TRBD2 covers 8 bases. Unmatched junction bases numbered 11, after V lost 5 bases and J lost 8 bases. The CDR3 extends over 15 amino acids. The germline CDR1 and CDR2 sequences are SGHTA and FQGNSA. The CDR3 sequence: CASSEGAGTSYEQFF. CDR3 DNA sequence: TGTGCCAGCAGCGAAGGAGCCGGGACTAGTTATGAGCAGTTCTTC.

About this clone itself: A far larger clone differs by one base, so this is likely a read error. The genes are TRBV13 and TRBJ2-7; either TRBD1 or TRBD2 may supply D (6 bases each). The CDR3 contains 15 residues. Germline CDR1 and CDR2: PRHDT and FYEKMQ (reference sequence). CDR3 region: CAGSLMVGGSDEQYF. Written as DNA, the CDR3 is TGTGCCGGCAGCTTAATGGTGGGGGGCTCGGACGAGCAGTACTTC.

This rearrangement joins TRBV14 to TRBJ1-2, with D unresolved. Trimming shortened V by 4 bases and J by 2 bases, and 11 bases separated the two germline ends. Germline loops: CDR1 SGHDN, CDR2 FVKESK. The CDR3 is 14 amino acids. The CDR3 is CASSREEANYGYTF. CDR3 bases: TGTGCCAGCAGCCGAGAGGAGGCCAACTATGGCTACACCTTC.

Concerning this clone: This sample includes further DNA sequences coding for the same CDR3. The genes are TRBV5-4 and TRBJ1-4, with TRBD1 matching 7 bases. The germline V gene encodes CDR1 SGHNT and CDR2 YYREEE (reference sequence). Germline trimming cut 4 bases from V and 7 bases from J; bases unmatched to any gene: 7. The CDR3 has 14 residues. The CDR3 DNA reads TGTGCCAGCAGCCGACAGGGTTCTGGTGAAAAACTGTTTTTT. Its protein product is CASSRQGSGEKLFF. Combining the CDR3 with reference TRBV5-4 and TRBJ1-4 gives the whole variable domain ETGVTQSPTHLIKTRGQQVTLRCSSQSGHNTVSWYQQALGQGPQFIFQYYREEENGRGNFPPRFSGLQFPNYSSELNVNALELDDSALYLCASSRQGSGEKLFFGSGTQLSVL.

As concerns this clone: This may be a read error, as it is one base from a much larger clone. Other DNA sequences in this specimen translate into the identical CDR3. The V gene is TRBV7-9, the J gene TRBJ1-5; D gene ambiguous. The CDR3 consists of 12 residues. The germline V gene has CDR1 SEHNR and CDR2 FQNEAQ (reference sequence). The V and J ends lost 1 base and 4 bases respectively, with 2 bases between them. CDR3 protein: CASSLDNQPQHF. In DNA form, the CDR3 reads TGTGCCAGCAGCTTAGATAATCAGCCCCAGCATTTT. The full variable domain, rest sourced from reference TRBV7-9 and TRBJ1-5, is DTGVSQNPRHKITKRGQNVTFRCDPISEHNRLYWYRQTLGQGPEFLTYFQNEAQLEKSRLLSDRFSAERPKGSFSTLEIQRTEQGDSAMYLCASSLDNQPQHFGDGTRLSIL.

The V call is TRBV4-3, the J call TRBJ1-2; TRBD1 agrees at 8 bases. The CDR3 is 15 amino acids. Germline CDR1 and CDR2: LGHNA and YSLEER. Trimming took 0 bases from V and 4 from J; bases not matched to a gene: 4. CDR3 DNA sequence: TGCGCCAGCAGCCAAGACACAGGGGGGACCTATGGCTACACCTTC. This sequence encodes CASSQDTGGTYGYTF.

The rearrangement joins TRBV5-1 to TRBJ2-5; the match to TRBD2 covers 9 bases. Trimming at V came to 4 bases and at J to 7 bases, leaving 8 bases not matched to a gene. CDR3 length: 14 amino acids. CDR1 and CDR2 from the germline V gene are SGHRS and YFSETQ. CDR3 sequence: CASSISGGLGTQYF. The CDR3 nucleotides read TGCGCCAGCAGCATAAGCGGGGGGCTCGGGACCCAGTACTTC.

The chain carries TRBV2 and TRBJ2-1, with D uncertain. The V end was cut by 10 bases, the J end by 7 bases, with 20 bases between. In germline, CDR1 is SNHLY, CDR2 FYNNEI. This CDR3 region has 14 residues. In DNA, the CDR3 is TGTGCCACCACAGCCTCGAAGCGCTGGAATGAGCAGTTCTTC. It translates to CATTASKRWNEQFF.

The gene calls are TRBV11-2 and TRBJ2-7; tentative D call: TRBD2 (5 bases). The CDR3 is 15 residues long. The V gene lost 1 base and the J gene lost 2 bases, with 12 bases spanning the gap. CDR1 SGHAT and CDR2 FQNNGV come from the germline V gene. This chain's CDR3 is CASSLGGSGTYEQYF. The CDR3 coding sequence is TGTGCCAGCAGCTTAGGGGGATCGGGAACCTACGAGCAGTACTTC.